This T cell receptor (beta chain) was retrieved from a study of blood T cell repertoires in COVID-19. In the study overall: Samples representing acute and convalescent COVID-19 were sourced from the United States, Italy and Spain.

V was pared by 6 bases and J by 1 base, with 12 bases between. This CDR3 has 14 residues. In germline, CDR1 is SEHNR, CDR2 FQNEAQ (reference sequence). Study processing details: For nucleated cells, counts were estimated from reference gene primer amplification. The repertoire was sequenced with immunoSEQ multiplex PCR; TCRdb's copy has only in-frame clones and lacks some. The DNA was the basis for D and trimming; V, J and clone size are from that table. Of roughly 150,000 clones listed, around nine tenths are singletons. In Seattle, patients joined the study during active infection and were tracked longitudinally.

Material: peripheral blood. The chain couples TRBV7-9 to TRBJ1-1; perhaps TRBD1 as D (6 bases). The source is a woman in her seventies with COVID-19, enrolled during active disease. As DNA, the CDR3 is TGTGCCAGCAGTTATTCGGGACAGAACACTGAAGCTTTCTTT. Translation: CASSYSGQNTEAFF. The full variable domain, with the rest looked up from reference TRBV7-9 and TRBJ1-1, is DTGVSQNPRHKITKRGQNVTFRCDPISEHNRLYWYRQTLGQGPEFLTYFQNEAQLEKSRLLSDRFSAERPKGSFSTLEIQRTEQGDSAMYLCASSYSGQNTEAFFGQGTRLTVV.